Below, 8 T cell receptor beta chains from the same sample are listed, as sequenced in a study of control samples from healthy donors and cancer patients. Generated by immunoSEQ multiplex PCR, the TCRdb table keeps only in-frame clones and is missing some. The sample yields 100,000 to 120,000 clones, approximately 87% seen once. The sequenced sample consisted of PBMCs. Source of these receptors: a woman aged 55-69 years with lung cancer.

The chain recombines TRBV28 with TRBJ1-5; no clear D gene. The V and J ends lost 6 bases and 9 bases respectively, with 15 bases between them. The germline gives CDR1 MDHEN, CDR2 SYDVKM. The CDR3 extends over 13 amino acids. CDR3 protein: CASRRETRGPQHF. The CDR3 bases are TGTGCCAGCAGACGGGAAACTCGGGGGCCCCAGCATTTT. The full variable domain, its missing parts supplied by reference TRBV28 and TRBJ1-5, is DVKVTQSSRYLVKRTGEKVFLECVQDMDHENMFWYRQDPGLGLRLIYFSYDVKMKEKGDIPEGYSVSREKKERFSLILESASTNQTSMYLCASRRETRGPQHFGDGTRLSIL.

The V gene is TRBV7-9, the J gene TRBJ1-1, with D perhaps matching TRBD1 (5 bases). The CDR3 is made up of 14 amino acids. V was shortened by 7 bases and J by 2 bases, with 14 bases between the two germline ends. The germline V gene has CDR1 SEHNR and CDR2 FQNEAQ (reference sequence). The CDR3 reads CASNAGTANTEAFF. The CDR3, as DNA: TGTGCCAGCAACGCGGGGACTGCAAACACTGAAGCTTTCTTT.

V and J are TRBV7-2 and TRBJ1-2; TRBD1 is a possible D gene (5 bases). The CDR3 is 15 amino acids. Germline assignment: CDR1 SGHTA and CDR2 FQGNSA. Trimming left V 5 bases short and J 4 bases short, with 17 bases between. CDR3 sequence (DNA): TGTGCCAGCAGCCAGCGACAGTTTGTGGGCTATGGCTACACCTTC. Translation gives CASSQRQFVGYGYTF.

The V and J genes are TRBV14 and TRBJ2-1, with 9 bases fitting TRBD2. The J segment lost 6 bases and the V segment lost 3 bases, leaving 0 bases of the junction unmatched. The CDR3 contains 13 residues. The germline V gene encodes CDR1 SGHDN and CDR2 FVKESK. CDR3 region: CASSQTSGNEQFF. Written as DNA, the CDR3 is TGTGCCAGCAGCCAGACTAGCGGCAATGAGCAGTTCTTC.

The chain couples TRBV14 to TRBJ1-1, with 9 bases fitting TRBD1. V was pared by 1 base and J by 6 bases, with 3 bases of the junction left unmatched. Germline assignment: CDR1 SGHDN and CDR2 FVKESK. The CDR3 loop spans 14 amino acids. CDR3 coding DNA: TGTGCCAGCAGCCAAGTGGGACAGGGCTCTGAAGCTTTCTTT. It specifies CASSQVGQGSEAFF.

V is TRBV9 and J is TRBJ1-1; TRBD1 aligns across 10 bases. V gave up 3 bases and J gave up 1 base; unmatched junction bases: 12. The CDR3 covers 18 residues. Germline V gives CDR1 SGDLS, CDR2 YYNGEE. CDR3 loop: CASSAWETGGSANTEAFF. The CDR3 nucleotides read TGTGCCAGCAGCGCGTGGGAGACAGGGGGCTCGGCGAACACTGAAGCTTTCTTT.

The gene calls are TRBV3-1 (or the pseudogene TRBV3-2) and TRBJ1-2; no definite D call. Germline V CDR1 and CDR2: LGHDT, YNNKEL (reference sequence). V dropped 1 base and J dropped 1 base, with 13 bases sitting between them. This CDR3 has 16 amino acids. The CDR3 DNA sequence: TGTGCCAGCAGCCAAGTGGTAACAGCCTTTAACTATGGCTACACCTTC. As protein: CASSQVVTAFNYGYTF.

This chain joins TRBV27 and TRBJ1-1; TRBD1 aligns across 9 bases. J lost 1 base, V lost 5 bases, and 11 bases had no gene match. The CDR3 totals 17 residues. Per the germline V gene, CDR1 is MNHEY and CDR2 is SMNVEV (reference sequence). This chain's CDR3 is CASSPYRGPTRNTEAFF. The CDR3 DNA is TGTGCCAGCAGTCCCTACAGGGGGCCGACGAGGAACACTGAAGCTTTCTTT.